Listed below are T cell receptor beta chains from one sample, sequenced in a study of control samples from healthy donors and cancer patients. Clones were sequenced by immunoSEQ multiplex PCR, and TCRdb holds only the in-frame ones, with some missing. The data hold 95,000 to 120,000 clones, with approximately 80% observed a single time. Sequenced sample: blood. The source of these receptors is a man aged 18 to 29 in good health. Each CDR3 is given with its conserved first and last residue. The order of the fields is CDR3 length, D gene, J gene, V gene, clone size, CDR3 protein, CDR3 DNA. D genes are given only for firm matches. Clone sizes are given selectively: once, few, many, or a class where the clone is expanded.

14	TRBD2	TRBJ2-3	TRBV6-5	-	CASSYSGGGDTQYF	TGTGCCAGCAGTTATAGCGGGGGAGGGGATACGCAGTATTTT
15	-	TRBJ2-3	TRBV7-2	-	CASTPEPLGPHTQYF	TGTGCCAGCACCCCCGAGCCGCTGGGCCCCCATACGCAGTATTTT
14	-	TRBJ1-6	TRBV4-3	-	CASSWTATNSPLHF	TGCGCCAGCAGTTGGACGGCTACTAATTCACCCCTCCACTTT
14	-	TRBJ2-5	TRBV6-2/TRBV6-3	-	CASSYQGMQETQYF	TGTGCCAGCAGTTATCAGGGCATGCAAGAGACCCAGTACTTC
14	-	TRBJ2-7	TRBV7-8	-	CASSFNRDTYEQYF	TGTGCCAGCAGCTTTAACAGGGATACCTACGAGCAGTACTTC
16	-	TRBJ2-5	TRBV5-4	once	CASSLVPLAGKETQYF	TGTGCCAGCAGCTTGGTGCCGCTAGCAGGGAAAGAGACCCAGTACTTC
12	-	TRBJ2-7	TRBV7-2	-	CASSSPAVEQYF	TGTGCCAGCAGCTCCCCGGCAGTCGAGCAGTACTTC
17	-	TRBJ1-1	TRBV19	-	CASSHLWGRNSGEEAFF	TGTGCCAGTAGTCACCTATGGGGCCGGAATTCAGGAGAAGAAGCTTTCTTT
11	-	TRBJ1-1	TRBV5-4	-	CASSLGWVFLF	TGTGCCAGCAGCTTGGGTTGGGTGTTTCTCTTT
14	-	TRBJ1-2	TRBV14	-	CASSQDQGRGGYTF	TGTGCCAGCAGCCAAGATCAAGGGCGAGGGGGCTACACCTTC
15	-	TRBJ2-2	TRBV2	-	CASRPTSTAAGELFF	TGTGCCAGCAGGCCGACTAGTACGGCGGCCGGGGAGCTGTTTTTT
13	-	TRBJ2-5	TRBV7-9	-	CASTQSGQETQYF	TGTGCCAGCACCCAATCGGGCCAAGAGACCCAGTACTTC
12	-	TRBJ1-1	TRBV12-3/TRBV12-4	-	CASSHINSEAFF	TGTGCCAGCAGTCACATAAACAGTGAAGCTTTCTTT
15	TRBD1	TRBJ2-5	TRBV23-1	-	CASTQRQGGRETQYF	TGCGCCAGCACCCAGAGACAGGGTGGGCGAGAGACCCAGTACTTC